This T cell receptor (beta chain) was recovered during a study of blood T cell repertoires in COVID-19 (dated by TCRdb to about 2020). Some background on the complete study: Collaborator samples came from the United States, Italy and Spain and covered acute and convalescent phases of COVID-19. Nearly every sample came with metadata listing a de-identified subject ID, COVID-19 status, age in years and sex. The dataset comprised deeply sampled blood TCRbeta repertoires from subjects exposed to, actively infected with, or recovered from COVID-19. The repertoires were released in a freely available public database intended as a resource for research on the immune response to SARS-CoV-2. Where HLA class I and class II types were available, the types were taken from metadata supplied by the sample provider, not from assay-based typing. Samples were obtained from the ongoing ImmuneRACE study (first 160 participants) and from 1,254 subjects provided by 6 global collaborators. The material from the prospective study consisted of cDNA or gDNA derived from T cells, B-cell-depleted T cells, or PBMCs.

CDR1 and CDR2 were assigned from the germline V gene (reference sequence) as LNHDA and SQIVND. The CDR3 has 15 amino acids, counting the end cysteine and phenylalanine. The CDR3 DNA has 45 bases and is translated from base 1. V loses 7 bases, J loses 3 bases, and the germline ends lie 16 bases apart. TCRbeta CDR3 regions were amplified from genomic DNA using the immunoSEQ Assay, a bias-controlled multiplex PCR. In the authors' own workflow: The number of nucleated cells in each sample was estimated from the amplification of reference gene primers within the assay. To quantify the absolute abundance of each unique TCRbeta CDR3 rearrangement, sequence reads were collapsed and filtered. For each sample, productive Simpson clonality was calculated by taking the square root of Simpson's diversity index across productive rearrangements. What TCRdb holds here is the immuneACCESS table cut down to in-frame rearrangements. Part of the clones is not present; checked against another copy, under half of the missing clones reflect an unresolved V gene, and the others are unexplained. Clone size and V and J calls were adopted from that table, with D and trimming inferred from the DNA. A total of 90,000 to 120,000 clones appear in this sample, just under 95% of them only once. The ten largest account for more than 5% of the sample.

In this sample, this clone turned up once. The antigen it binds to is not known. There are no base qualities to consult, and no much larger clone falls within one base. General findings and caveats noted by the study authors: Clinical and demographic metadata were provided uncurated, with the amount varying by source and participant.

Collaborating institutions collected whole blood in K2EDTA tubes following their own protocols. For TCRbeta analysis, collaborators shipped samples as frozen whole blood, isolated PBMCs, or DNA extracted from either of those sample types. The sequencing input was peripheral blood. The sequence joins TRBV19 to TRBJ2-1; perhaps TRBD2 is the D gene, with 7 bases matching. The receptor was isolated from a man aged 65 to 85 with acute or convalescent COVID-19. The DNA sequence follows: TGTGCCAGTAAGGGGGGGGAAAAAGTCTACAATGAGCAGTTCTTC. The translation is CASKGGEKVYNEQFF.